These 16 T cell receptor beta chains were all obtained from the same sample, sequenced in a study of cytomegalovirus exposure and HLA in healthy donors. A multiplex PCR was run with 60 Vbeta primers and 13 Jbeta primers. Data came from immunoSEQ multiplex PCR; TCRdb stores just in-frame clones and leaves some out. The data show 110,000 to 150,000 clones, roughly 85% seen once. The specimen was PBMCs. These receptors all stem from a male donor in good health and CMV-seronegative.

The V call is TRBV4-2, the J call TRBJ2-7, with D perhaps TRBD2 (6 bases). CDR3 size: 16 residues. V lost 1 base, J lost 5 bases, and 18 bases lay in between. Germline CDR1 reads LGHNA; CDR2 reads YNFKEQ. CDR3 in amino acids: CASSQADGSNSHEQYF. For the CDR3, the DNA is TGTGCCAGCAGCCAAGCTGACGGGAGTAATTCCCACGAGCAGTACTTC.

The J gene is TRBJ1-5, the V gene TRBV4-3; 7 nucleotides match TRBD1. The CDR3 is 16 residues long. CDR1 LGHNA and CDR2 YSLEER come from the germline V gene. After removal of 0 bases from V and 1 base from J, the junction contained 3 bases not matched to a gene. The CDR3 is CASSQEQGLSNQPQHF. The CDR3 coding sequence is TGCGCCAGCAGCCAAGAACAGGGGCTGAGCAATCAGCCCCAGCATTTT.

For this clone: Sequence at one end of the junction differs from germline and may be a read error. The chain uses TRBV14 and TRBJ1-2, with 11 bases matching TRBD1. The germline CDR1 and CDR2 sequences are SGHDN and FVKESK. The CDR3 totals 16 residues. CDR3 amino acids: CASSQGGTGGIYGYIF. The CDR3 DNA reads as TGTGCCAGCAGCCAAGGGGGGACAGGGGGTATCTATGGCTACATCTTC. The full variable domain, its missing parts supplied by reference TRBV14 and TRBJ1-2, is EAGVTQFPSHSVIEKGQTVTLRCDPISGHDNLYWYRRVMGKEIKFLLHFVKESKQDESGMPNNRFLAERTGGTYSTLKVQPAELEDSGVYFCASSQGGTGGIYGYIFGSGTRLTVV.

CDR3 sequence reads: CASSLATGTYSNQPQHF. The DNA of the CDR3 is TGTGCCAGCAGTTTAGCGACGGGAACCTATAGCAATCAGCCCCAGCATTTT. The J gene is TRBJ1-5, the V gene TRBV28; the D is unclear. The V end lost 2 bases, the J end lost 0 bases, and 14 bases lay between the germline ends. The germline V gene encodes CDR1 MDHEN and CDR2 SYDVKM. The length of the CDR3 is 17 residues.

The chain employs TRBV9 and TRBJ2-3, with 8 nucleotides matching TRBD1. The CDR3 covers 15 residues. Looked up from germline, CDR1 is SGDLS and CDR2 is YYNGEE. V trimming: 4 bases; J trimming: 0 bases; junction bases outside the gene matches: 4. The CDR3 region is CASSLRTGSTDTQYF. CDR3 in DNA: TGTGCCAGCAGCCTTCGGACAGGGAGCACAGATACGCAGTATTTT.

The chain couples TRBV6-5 to TRBJ1-2; TRBD1 might be the D (5 bases). This CDR3 region has 15 residues. Deletions cut 6 bases from V and 4 bases from J, with 18 bases between. CDR1 is MNHEY, CDR2 SVGAGI, per germline. The CDR3 loop is CASRQNGDRLYGYTF. The DNA of the CDR3 is TGTGCCAGCAGACAAAATGGCGACAGACTCTATGGCTACACCTTC.

The J gene is TRBJ2-1, the V gene TRBV9; TRBD2 might be the D (5 bases). The V end lost 5 bases, the J end lost 4 bases, and 25 bases lay between the germline ends. This CDR3 has 18 residues. Germline assignment: CDR1 SGDLS and CDR2 YYNGEE. CDR3 region: CASSTPRLAPSSYNEQFF. The CDR3 DNA reads TGTGCCAGCAGTACCCCGAGGCTAGCCCCCTCTTCTTACAATGAGCAGTTCTTC.

J is TRBJ2-1 and V is TRBV28; 14 nucleotides align to TRBD2. Germline lookup yields CDR1 MDHEN and CDR2 SYDVKM. CDR3 size: 22 residues. V was clipped by 2 bases and J by 4 bases; unmatched bases: 19. The DNA of the CDR3 is TGTGCCAGCAGTTTAAACCCATTGGGGACTAGCGGGAGTCCGGTTCCGTACAATGAGCAGTTCTTC. Protein sequence: CASSLNPLGTSGSPVPYNEQFF.

The chain recombines TRBV9 with TRBJ1-2; perhaps TRBD1 as D (6 bases). With 3 bases removed from V and 4 bases from J, the gap between germline ends came to 7 bases. The germline V gene encodes CDR1 SGDLS and CDR2 YYNGEE. The CDR3 totals 12 residues. The CDR3 DNA reads as TGTGCCAGCAGCGGGACAGTCTATGGCTACACCTTC. Protein product: CASSGTVYGYTF.

The CDR3 spells CASRPDRGIYGYTF. In DNA form, the CDR3 reads TGTGCCAGCAGGCCGGACAGGGGGATCTATGGCTACACCTTC. The chain is built from TRBV6-1 and TRBJ1-2, with 10 nucleotides matching TRBD1. The CDR3 totals 14 residues. Germline V CDR1 and CDR2: MNHNS, SASEGT. J lost 4 bases, V lost 6 bases, and 5 bases had no gene match.

The CDR3, as DNA: TGTGCCAGCAGCCAACCGTCTAGCGGGGGTTACCTTGATACCTACAATGAGCAGTTCTTC. This sequence encodes CASSQPSSGGYLDTYNEQFF. The chain couples TRBV4-2 to TRBJ2-1; 10 bases agree with TRBD2. V lost 2 bases and J lost 2; bases outside the gene matches: 15. The CDR3 spans 20 residues. From germline, CDR1 is LGHNA and CDR2 YNFKEQ.

The chain couples TRBV28 to TRBJ2-3, with 9 bases that match TRBD2. J lost 3 bases, V lost 4 bases, and 11 bases had no gene match. This CDR3 spans 17 amino acids. In germline, CDR1 is MDHEN, CDR2 SYDVKM. The CDR3: CASSSLAGLRGTDTQYF. In DNA form, the CDR3 reads TGTGCCAGCAGTTCTCTAGCGGGATTAAGGGGGACAGATACGCAGTATTTT. Together with reference TRBV28 and TRBJ2-3, the CDR3 gives the full variable domain: DVKVTQSSRYLVKRTGEKVFLECVQDMDHENMFWYRQDPGLGLRLIYFSYDVKMKEKGDIPEGYSVSREKKERFSLILESASTNQTSMYLCASSSLAGLRGTDTQYFGPGTRLTVL.

The rearrangement links TRBV5-1 to TRBJ1-2; D might be TRBD1 (5 bases). The CDR3 sequence is 15 residues long. Germline CDR1 and CDR2: SGHRS and YFSETQ. V was cut by 3 bases and J by 2 bases, with 14 bases left in between. The CDR3: CASSSGLVGNYGYTF. DNA of the CDR3: TGCGCCAGCAGCTCGGGACTGGTGGGGAACTATGGCTACACCTTC.

V and J are TRBV5-4 and TRBJ2-5; D perhaps matches TRBD1 (6 bases). Trimming stripped 0 bases from V and 5 bases from J, with 11 bases between. CDR1 SGHNT and CDR2 YYREEE come from the germline V gene (reference sequence). The CDR3 totals 14 residues. The CDR3 nucleotides are TGTGCCAGCAGCTTGGAGGGGGTGGCGGAGACCCAGTACTTC. Its translation is CASSLEGVAETQYF.

The CDR3 nucleotides are TGTGCCAGCTCACCTACAGGGAACCTTGCCTACGAGCAGTACTTC. It specifies CASSPTGNLAYEQYF. V gene TRBV18 combines with J gene TRBJ2-7; tentative D call: TRBD1 (6 bases). Germline V CDR1 and CDR2: KGHSH, LQKENI. The V and J ends lost 3 bases and 2 bases respectively, with 14 bases between them. This CDR3 has 15 residues.

The DNA for the CDR3 is TGTGCCAGCAGTGCAAACCGGGGCCGGGAGACTGAAGCTTTCTTT. Translating it yields CASSANRGRETEAFF. This chain joins TRBV6-1 and TRBJ1-1; possible D gene TRBD1, 5 bases. The CDR3 runs 15 residues. Germline assignment: CDR1 MNHNS and CDR2 SASEGT. V was clipped by 4 bases and J by 5 bases, with 17 bases between them.